Each of the 15 T cell receptor beta chains below was sequenced from the same sample in a study of low-dose radiotherapy and immunotherapy resistance in tumors. The time point: before trial treatment. Primers targeting TRAV and TRBV primed first-strand cDNA, covering alpha and beta chains. TCR amplification ran 15 to 20 PCR cycles using constant-region and V-primer adapter primers. TCRdb called the reads again in MiXCR, with one record for every CDR3 protein. The data show 75,000 to 95,000 distinct CDR3 sequences, approximately 19% seen once. This sample comprised PBMCs, obtained before treatment. These receptors all stem from a male donor with prostate cancer.

This clonotype was detected ten times or more. The rearrangement links TRBV6-6 to TRBJ1-1, with a possible D match to TRBD1 (6 bases). The CDR3 consists of 19 residues. V was trimmed by 0 bases and J by 4 bases, leaving 24 bases between them. Germline lookup yields CDR1 MNHNY and CDR2 SVGAGI (reference sequence). The CDR3 sequence: CASSYSSAGAYSGITEAFF. CDR3 coding DNA: TGTGCCAGCAGTTACTCTAGCGCAGGGGCCTATTCGGGGATCACTGAAGCTTTCTTT.

This clonotype was observed at least ten times. V gene TRBV20-1 combines with J gene TRBJ2-5; 7 nucleotides match TRBD1. The CDR3 sequence is 13 residues long. The trim removed 3 bases at V and 5 bases at J, leaving 6 bases unmatched. Germline-derived CDR1 and CDR2 are DFQATT and SNEGSKA (reference sequence). The CDR3 sequence is CSASETGLETQYF. DNA of the CDR3: TGCAGTGCTAGTGAGACAGGGCTGGAGACCCAGTACTTC.

This clonotype has at least ten counts. J is TRBJ2-3 and V is TRBV5-6; D unclear. Trimming stripped 1 base from V and 3 bases from J, with 15 bases between. The CDR3 length is 16 residues. The V gene's germline CDR1 is SGHDT and CDR2 YYEEEE. In DNA form, the CDR3 reads TGTGCCAGCAGCTTGTCCCGCCGAACAGATACAGATACGCAGTATTTT. Translation: CASSLSRRTDTDTQYF.

Many counts were recorded for this clonotype. This sequence joins TRBV20-1 and TRBJ1-4; D perhaps matches TRBD1 (5 bases). Looked up from germline, CDR1 is DFQATT and CDR2 is SNEGSKA (reference sequence). The CDR3 runs 16 residues. Trimming stripped 2 bases from V and 7 bases from J, with 20 bases between. CDR3 coding DNA: TGCAGTGCTAGAAGCCCCGAGGGAACAGGTTTTGAAAAACTGTTTTTT. It specifies CSARSPEGTGFEKLFF.

This chain uses TRBV3-1 with TRBJ2-4, with D maybe TRBD1 (6 bases). The germline V gene encodes CDR1 LGHDT and CDR2 YNNKEL (reference sequence). Between the trimmed V and J ends, which lost 2 bases and 13 bases, there was a span of 12 bases. There are 12 residues in the CDR3. Here the CDR3 reads CASSQLRDTQYF. The CDR3 DNA follows: TGTGCCAGCAGCCAACTCCGGGACACCCAGTACTTC. Using reference TRBV3-1 and TRBJ2-4 for the parts outside the CDR3, the full variable domain is DTAVSQTPKYLVTQMGNDKSIKCEQNLGHDTMYWYKQDSKKFLKIMFSYNNKELIINETVPNRFSPKSPDKAHLNLHINSLELGDSAVYFCASSQLRDTQYFGAGTRLSVL.

This clonotype has a count of ten or more. The V and J genes are TRBV20-1 and TRBJ2-5; 10 bases are shared with TRBD2. CDR3 length equals 15 residues. Trimming removed 0 bases from V and 4 bases from J; junction bases left unmatched: 5. Germline CDR1 reads DFQATT; CDR2 reads SNEGSKA (reference sequence). The CDR3 sequence is CSARDQASGRETQYF. Written as DNA, the CDR3 is TGCAGTGCTAGAGATCAGGCTAGCGGGAGAGAGACCCAGTACTTC.

In this sample, this clonotype turned up many times. CDR3 coding DNA: TGTGCCAGCAGCCAAGATTTTGTGCAGGGGGCAACCGGGGAGCTGTTTTTT. Protein product: CASSQDFVQGATGELFF. The chain is built from TRBV3-1 and TRBJ2-2, with 8 bases fitting TRBD1. The CDR3 loop spans 17 amino acids. The ends lost 0 bases at V and 5 bases at J; junction bases unmatched: 8. CDR1 is LGHDT, CDR2 YNNKEL, per germline (reference sequence). Filled out from reference TRBV3-1 and TRBJ2-2, the complete variable domain reads DTAVSQTPKYLVTQMGNDKSIKCEQNLGHDTMYWYKQDSKKFLKIMFSYNNKELIINETVPNRFSPKSPDKAHLNLHINSLELGDSAVYFCASSQDFVQGATGELFFGEGSRLTVL.

This clonotype was counted at least ten times. This rearrangement joins TRBV20-1 to TRBJ2-3; 10 nucleotides match TRBD2. This CDR3 is built from 17 residues. J was trimmed by 3 bases and V by 3 bases; bases with no gene match: 12. CDR1 is DFQATT and CDR2 is SNEGSKA in the germline V gene (reference sequence). The CDR3 coding sequence is TGCAGTGCTAGTGGGTTTTCTAGCGGGGGACCAACAGATACGCAGTATTTT. This encodes CSASGFSSGGPTDTQYF.

This clonotype was counted ten times or more. V usage is TRBV5-1 and J usage is TRBJ2-1; D call uncertain. Germline-derived CDR1 and CDR2 are SGHRS and YFSETQ. There are 11 residues in the CDR3. The V gene lost 2 bases and the J gene lost 8 bases, with 5 bases spanning the gap. The CDR3 protein is CASSFLDEQFF. CDR3 nucleotides: TGCGCCAGCAGCTTCCTTGATGAGCAGTTCTTC. The full variable domain, rest sourced from reference TRBV5-1 and TRBJ2-1, is KAGVTQTPRYLIKTRGQQVTLSCSPISGHRSVSWYQQTPGQGLQFLFEYFSETQRNKGNFPGRFSGRQFSNSRSEMNVSTLELGDSALYLCASSFLDEQFFGPGTRLTVL.

This clonotype was observed many times. This chain links TRBV5-1 with TRBJ1-1; D remains ambiguous. Per germline, CDR1 SGHRS and CDR2 YFSETQ. Trimming stripped 0 bases from V and 3 bases from J, with 9 bases between. The CDR3 extends over 14 amino acids. CDR3 protein: CASSLERVYTEAFF. DNA of the CDR3: TGCGCCAGCAGCTTGGAGCGGGTATACACTGAAGCTTTCTTT.

This clonotype was detected ten times or more. The chain is built from TRBV7-2 and TRBJ1-1; a possible D gene is TRBD1 (6 bases). V was clipped by 2 bases and J by 1 base, with 8 bases between them. From germline, CDR1 is SGHTA and CDR2 FQGNSA. The CDR3 runs 14 residues. CDR3 in amino acids: CASSLQGQNTEAFF. CDR3 DNA sequence: TGTGCCAGCAGCTTACAGGGACAGAACACTGAAGCTTTCTTT. The whole variable domain, filled in from reference TRBV7-2 and TRBJ1-1, reads GAGVSQSPSNKVTEKGKDVELRCDPISGHTALYWYRQSLGQGLEFLIYFQGNSAPDKSGLPSDRFSAERTGGSVSTLTIQRTQQEDSAVYLCASSLQGQNTEAFFGQGTRLTVV.

By sample share, this clonotype is medium-sized. The rearrangement links TRBV29-1 to TRBJ2-5, with D perhaps being TRBD1 or TRBD2 (5 bases each). V lost 4 bases, J lost 5 bases, and 5 bases lay in between. The CDR3 is 10 residues long. Looked up from germline, CDR1 is SQVTM and CDR2 is ANQGSEA. The DNA of the CDR3 is TGCAGCGTTGGGGGGGAGACCCAGTACTTC. This translates into CSVGGETQYF.

This clonotype was seen many times. This chain links TRBV19 with TRBJ2-2, with D perhaps TRBD1 (5 bases). This CDR3 is 16 amino acids long. Germline loops: CDR1 LNHDA, CDR2 SQIVND (reference sequence). Trimming removed 1 base at V and 2 bases at J, with 11 bases between. This chain's CDR3 is CASSIGDTGNTGELFF. The CDR3 DNA follows: TGTGCCAGTAGTATAGGCGACACAGGCAACACCGGGGAGCTGTTTTTT.

In DNA, the CDR3 is TGTGCCAGCAGCTTAGGCTTAGACGGGGGGTACACCTTC. This gives the protein CASSLGLDGGYTF. The chain combines TRBV7-9 with TRBJ1-2; D perhaps matches TRBD1 (5 bases). This CDR3 is 13 amino acids long. V lost 1 base, J lost 11 bases, and 14 bases lay in between. Looked up from germline, CDR1 is SEHNR and CDR2 is FQNEAQ (reference sequence).

This clonotype came up many times. V gene TRBV5-4 combines with J gene TRBJ2-5; D remains ambiguous. Germline assignment: CDR1 SGHNT and CDR2 YYREEE (reference sequence). The CDR3 sequence is 12 residues long. Trimming left V 2 bases short and J 1 base short, with 3 bases between. CDR3 bases: TGTGCCAGCAGCTTCGTCCAAGAGACCCAGTACTTC. Translating it yields CASSFVQETQYF.